The 18 T cell receptor beta chains in this list originate from one sample, sequenced in a study of T cell responses to AZD1222 COVID-19 vaccine. Some clones are missing from TCRdb's copy, which holds only in-frame ones; the method was immunoSEQ multiplex PCR. This table holds under 200,000 clones, almost 95% found once. Sequenced here: peripheral blood, sampled on day 0 of AZD1222 vaccination. These receptors came from an adult in good health.

The chain uses TRBV30 and TRBJ1-1; D ambiguous. V lost 3 bases to trimming and J lost 0 bases, with 17 bases between them. The CDR3 has 16 amino acids. The germline V gene has CDR1 GTSNPN and CDR2 SVGIG (reference sequence). The CDR3 is CAWRGYTRFMNTEAFF. The CDR3 region has the DNA TGTGCCTGGAGGGGATACACCAGGTTCATGAACACTGAAGCTTTCTTT. Combining the CDR3 with reference TRBV30 and TRBJ1-1 gives the whole variable domain SQTIHQWPATLVQPVGSPLSLECTVEGTSNPNLYWYRQAAGRGLQLLFYSVGIGQISSEVPQNLSASRPQDRQFILSSKKLLLSDSGFYLCAWRGYTRFMNTEAFFGQGTRLTVV.

The chain has TRBV5-1 and TRBJ2-2, with 7 bases fitting TRBD1. The germline gives CDR1 SGHRS, CDR2 YFSETQ. With 4 bases clipped from V and 6 bases from J, the junction kept 9 bases outside the gene matches. The CDR3 has 15 residues. The CDR3 sequence: CASSQPTGMPGELFF. DNA of the CDR3: TGCGCCAGCAGCCAGCCGACAGGGATGCCCGGGGAGCTGTTTTTT.

The chain uses TRBV11-2 and TRBJ2-7, with D perhaps given as TRBD1 or TRBD2 (5 bases each). The CDR3 consists of 14 residues. Germline CDR1 and CDR2: SGHAT and FQNNGV. The ends were cut back, 3 bases at V and 1 base at J, with 10 bases in the middle. The CDR3 nucleotides are TGTGCCAGCAGCTTTGCTGGGGGTTCCTACGAGCAGTACTTC. Translation gives CASSFAGGSYEQYF.

Concerning this clone itself: Relative to the germline gene, one junction end is altered; a read error may explain this. The chain recombines TRBV24-1 with TRBJ2-7; TRBD1 matches at 9 bases. This CDR3 region has 14 residues. CDR1 and CDR2 from the germline V gene are KGHDR and SFDVKD. The chain's CDR3 is CATSTTGGISVLEF. The CDR3, as DNA: TGTGCCACCAGTACAACAGGGGGCATTTCGGTTTTGGAGTTC.

The chain employs TRBV10-2 and TRBJ1-2; perhaps TRBD1 as D (6 bases). In germline, CDR1 is WSHSY, CDR2 SAAADI. The CDR3 consists of 13 residues. V lost 0 bases and J 6 bases, leaving 8 bases between the germline ends. The CDR3 protein is CASSESGGNGYTF. DNA for the CDR3: TGCGCCAGCAGTGAGTCAGGGGGAAATGGCTACACCTTC.

V and J are TRBV3-1 (or the pseudogene TRBV3-2) and TRBJ2-1; TRBD2 aligns across 10 bases. Trimming at V came to 3 bases and at J to 7 bases, leaving 3 bases not matched to a gene. The V gene's germline CDR1 is LGHDT and CDR2 YNNKEL (reference sequence). This CDR3 comprises 14 residues. The CDR3 DNA reads TGTGCCAGCAGCCATTTAGCGGGAGGAAATGAGCAGTTCTTC. This encodes CASSHLAGGNEQFF.

This chain connects TRBV6-9 to TRBJ1-5; D is possibly TRBD1 (5 bases). Germline CDR1 reads MNHGY; CDR2 reads SVAAGI. The CDR3 extends over 14 amino acids. Trimming took off 5 bases at V and 3 bases at J, with 11 bases between the two ends. The CDR3 region has the DNA TGTGCCAGCAGTATAGACAGTTTCAATCAGCCCCAGCATTTT. It is translated as CASSIDSFNQPQHF.

CDR3 DNA sequence: TGCGCCAGCAGACAGATCTTGGAGGGCCGCTACACCTTC. This codes for CASRQILEGRYTF. This chain connects TRBV4-1 to TRBJ1-2; the D is unclear. The CDR3 loop spans 13 amino acids. Trimming took off 6 bases at V and 9 bases at J, with 17 bases between the two ends. Germline assignment: CDR1 MGHRA and CDR2 YSYEKL.

The V gene is TRBV28, the J gene TRBJ1-1; D is undetermined. V gave up 7 bases and J gave up 0 bases, with 12 bases separating them. The CDR3 is 14 amino acids. Germline CDR1 reads MDHEN; CDR2 reads SYDVKM. The CDR3 region is CASTSGDMNTEAFF. As DNA, the CDR3 is TGTGCCAGCACTAGCGGAGATATGAACACTGAAGCTTTCTTT.

J is TRBJ2-1 and V is TRBV2; D may match TRBD1 or TRBD2 (6 bases each). The V gene's germline CDR1 is SNHLY and CDR2 FYNNEI. The CDR3 is made up of 13 amino acids. In nucleotides, the CDR3 is TGTGCTGGCTTGGGGGGCCCCTACAATGAGCAGTTCTTC. Translated, it gives CAGLGGPYNEQFF.

This sequence joins TRBV6-1 and TRBJ1-2; no firm D call. Germline-derived CDR1 and CDR2 are MNHNS and SASEGT. Trimming removed 0 bases at V and 6 bases at J, with 14 bases between. The CDR3 has 15 amino acids. CDR3 loop: CASSEAPFRVDGYTF. CDR3 coding DNA: TGTGCCAGCAGTGAAGCCCCCTTCCGGGTGGATGGCTACACCTTC.

The genes are TRBV29-1 and TRBJ2-2; TRBD1 agrees at 8 bases. V lost 7 bases and J lost 2; bases outside the gene matches: 6. The CDR3 is 14 residues long. Looked up from germline, CDR1 is SQVTM and CDR2 is ANQGSEA. The CDR3 DNA is TGCAGCGGTGTTACAGGGGGAAACACCGGGGAGCTGTTTTTT. Its protein is CSGVTGGNTGELFF.

In nucleotides, the CDR3 is TGTGCCAGCTCTGGACTGATGAACACTGAAGCTTTCTTT. Encoded protein: CASSGLMNTEAFF. The chain uses TRBV2 and TRBJ1-1, with D unresolved. The CDR3 consists of 13 residues. V lost 8 bases to trimming and J lost 0 bases, with 10 bases between them. CDR1 is SNHLY and CDR2 is FYNNEI in the germline V gene.

This clone was observed a few times. This chain links TRBV3-1 (or the pseudogene TRBV3-2) with TRBJ2-1; TRBD2 aligns across 8 bases. Germline-derived CDR1 and CDR2 are LGHDT and YNNKEL (reference sequence). The CDR3 extends over 18 amino acids. The V segment lost 0 bases and the J segment 5 bases; nucleotides outside the gene matches: 12. CDR3 sequence: CASSQDRSAGVRNNEQFF. For the CDR3, the DNA is TGTGCCAGCAGCCAAGATAGGTCAGCGGGAGTACGCAACAATGAGCAGTTCTTC.

The chain carries TRBV24-1 and TRBJ2-7; 9 positions agree with TRBD1. The length of the CDR3 is 15 residues. The germline CDR1 and CDR2 sequences are KGHDR and SFDVKD. The trim removed 11 bases at V and 0 bases at J, leaving 10 bases unmatched. In DNA form, the CDR3 reads TGTGCCATCGCAGACGGACAGGGGCTCTCCTACGAGCAGTACTTC. Its protein product is CAIADGQGLSYEQYF.

J is TRBJ1-2 and V is TRBV20-1, with unresolved D. The length of the CDR3 is 11 residues. The V gene's germline CDR1 is DFQATT and CDR2 SNEGSKA (reference sequence). V shed 3 bases and J shed 6 bases, with 8 bases lying between them. The CDR3 region has the DNA TGCAGTGCTAGGTGGGATAATGGCTACACCTTC. Protein product: CSARWDNGYTF.

The chain recombines TRBV29-1 with TRBJ1-1; D uncertain. Per germline, CDR1 SQVTM and CDR2 ANQGSEA. The V and J ends lost 7 bases and 8 bases respectively, with 17 bases between them. The CDR3 consists of 12 residues. The CDR3 region is CSATTTSWEAFF. The CDR3 bases are TGCAGCGCCACGACGACAAGTTGGGAAGCTTTCTTT. Drawing the rest from reference TRBV29-1 and TRBJ1-1, the complete variable domain is SAVISQKPSRDICQRGTSLTIQCQVDSQVTMMFWYRQQPGQSLTLIATANQGSEATYESGFVIDKFPISRPNLTFSTLTVSNMSPEDSSIYLCSATTTSWEAFFGQGTRLTVV.

The chain joins TRBV27 to TRBJ2-7; D call uncertain. The CDR3 length is 13 residues. Germline loops: CDR1 MNHEY, CDR2 SMNVEV (reference sequence). V was cut by 3 bases and J by 0 bases, with 6 bases left in between. CDR3 amino acids: CASSFRVSYEQYF. CDR3 DNA: TGTGCCAGCAGTTTCCGGGTCTCCTACGAGCAGTACTTC.